This T cell receptor beta chain was sequenced during a study of T cells after yellow fever vaccination. Study-wide results and caveats: Reappearing after the booster were most of the clones from primary vaccination (96% CD4, roughly 86% CD8). A weaker but faster secondary response was observed, peaking on day 5 versus 15.

The V gene lost 7 bases and the J gene lost 6 bases, with 18 bases spanning the gap. The CDR3 runs to 15 residues. Per the germline V gene, CDR1 is MNHEY and CDR2 is SVGAGI. Template switching by 5'RACE produced TCR cDNA, adding a universal primer site and UMIs. TCRdb re-called the 5' RACE reads through MiXCR, storing one row per CDR3 protein. The sample contains about 340,000 distinct CDR3 sequences, about an eighth of which appear only once. This clonotype has only a few counts. What it recognizes is unknown. The rearrangement uses TRBV6-5 and TRBJ2-2, with unresolved D. This TCR came from a man between 18 and 35 years old who received the YFV17D yellow fever vaccine. The starting material was CD4+ T cells sorted from PBMCs, obtained 15 days after the yellow fever booster vaccination. The CDR3 is CASTLTRTLAGELFF. CDR3 coding DNA: TGTGCCAGCACCCTGACACGGACCCTCGCCGGGGAGCTGTTTTTT.